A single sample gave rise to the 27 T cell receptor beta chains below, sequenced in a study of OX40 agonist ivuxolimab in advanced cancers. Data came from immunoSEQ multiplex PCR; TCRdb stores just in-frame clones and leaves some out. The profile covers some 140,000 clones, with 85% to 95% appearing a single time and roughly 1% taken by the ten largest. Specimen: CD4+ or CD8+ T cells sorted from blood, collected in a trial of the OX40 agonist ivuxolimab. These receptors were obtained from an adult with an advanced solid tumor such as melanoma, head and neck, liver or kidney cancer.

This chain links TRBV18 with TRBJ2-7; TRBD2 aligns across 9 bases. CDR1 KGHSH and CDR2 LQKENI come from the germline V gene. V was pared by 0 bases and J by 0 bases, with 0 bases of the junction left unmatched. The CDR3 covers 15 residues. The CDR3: CASSPPSGSSYEQYF. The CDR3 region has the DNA TGTGCCAGCTCACCACCTAGCGGGAGCTCCTACGAGCAGTACTTC.

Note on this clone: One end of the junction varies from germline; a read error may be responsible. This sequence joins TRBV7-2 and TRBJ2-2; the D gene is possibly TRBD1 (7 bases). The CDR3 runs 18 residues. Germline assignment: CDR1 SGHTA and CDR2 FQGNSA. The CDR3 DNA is TGTGCCAGCAGCCCCACCAGGGCAGGGGGACGAAGCACCGGGGGGCTGTTTTTT. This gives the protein CASSPTRAGGRSTGGLFF.

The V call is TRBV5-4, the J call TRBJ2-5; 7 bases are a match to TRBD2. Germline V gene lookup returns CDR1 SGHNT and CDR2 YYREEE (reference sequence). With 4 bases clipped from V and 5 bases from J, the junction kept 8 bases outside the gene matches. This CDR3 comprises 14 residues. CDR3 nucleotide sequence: TGTGCCAGCAGCGCCCGACTAGCCGAGGAGACCCAGTACTTC. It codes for CASSARLAEETQYF.

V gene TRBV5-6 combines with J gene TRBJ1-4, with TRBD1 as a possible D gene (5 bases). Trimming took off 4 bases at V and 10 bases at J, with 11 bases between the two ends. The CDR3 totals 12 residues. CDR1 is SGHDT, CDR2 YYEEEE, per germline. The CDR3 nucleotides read TGTGCCAGCAGCCCTGGGACCGGAAAACTGTTTTTT. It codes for CASSPGTGKLFF.

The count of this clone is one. CDR3 protein: CAISESKANQETQYF. The CDR3 nucleotides are TGTGCCATCAGTGAGTCGAAGGCCAACCAAGAGACCCAGTACTTC. The chain joins TRBV10-3 to TRBJ2-5, with D unresolved. Deletions cut 0 bases from V and 0 bases from J, with 8 bases between. The CDR3 is 15 residues long. CDR1 is ENHRY and CDR2 is SYGVKD in the germline V gene.

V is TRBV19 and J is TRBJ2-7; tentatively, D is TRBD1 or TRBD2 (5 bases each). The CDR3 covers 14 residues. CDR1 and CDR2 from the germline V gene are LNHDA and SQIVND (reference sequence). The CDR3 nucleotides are TGTGCTCATAGTGGGGGTCCGGCAACCTACGAGCAGTACTTC. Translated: CAHSGGPATYEQYF.

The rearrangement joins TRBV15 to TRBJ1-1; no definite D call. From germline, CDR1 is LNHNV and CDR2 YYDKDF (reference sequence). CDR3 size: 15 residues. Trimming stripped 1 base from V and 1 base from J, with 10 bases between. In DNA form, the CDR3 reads TGTGCCACCAGCAGAGGAGGTCAGAGGAACACTGAAGCTTTCTTT. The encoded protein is CATSRGGQRNTEAFF.

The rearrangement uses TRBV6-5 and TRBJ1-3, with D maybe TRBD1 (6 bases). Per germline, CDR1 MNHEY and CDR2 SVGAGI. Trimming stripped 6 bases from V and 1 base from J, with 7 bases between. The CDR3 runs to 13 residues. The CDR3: CASRQGSGNTIYF. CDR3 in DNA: TGTGCCAGCAGGCAGGGGTCTGGAAACACCATATATTTT.

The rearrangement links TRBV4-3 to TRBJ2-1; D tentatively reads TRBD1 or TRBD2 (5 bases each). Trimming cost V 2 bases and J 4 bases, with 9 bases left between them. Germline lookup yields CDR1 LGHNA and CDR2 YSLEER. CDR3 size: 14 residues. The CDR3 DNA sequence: TGCGCCAGCAGCCAAAACGGGGCTTACAATGAGCAGTTCTTC. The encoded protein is CASSQNGAYNEQFF.

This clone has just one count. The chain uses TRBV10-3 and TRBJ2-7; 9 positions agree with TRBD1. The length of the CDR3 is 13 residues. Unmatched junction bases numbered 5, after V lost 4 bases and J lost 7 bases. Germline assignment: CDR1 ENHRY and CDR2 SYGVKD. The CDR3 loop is CAISGTGEGEQYF. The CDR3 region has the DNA TGTGCCATCAGTGGGACAGGGGAGGGAGAGCAGTACTTC.

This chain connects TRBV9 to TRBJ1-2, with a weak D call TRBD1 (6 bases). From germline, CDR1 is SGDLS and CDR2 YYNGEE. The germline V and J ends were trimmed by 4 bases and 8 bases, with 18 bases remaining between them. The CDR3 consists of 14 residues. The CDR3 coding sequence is TGTGCCAGCAGCACCGGGGGCGTACTACGAGGCTACACCTTC. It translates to CASSTGGVLRGYTF.

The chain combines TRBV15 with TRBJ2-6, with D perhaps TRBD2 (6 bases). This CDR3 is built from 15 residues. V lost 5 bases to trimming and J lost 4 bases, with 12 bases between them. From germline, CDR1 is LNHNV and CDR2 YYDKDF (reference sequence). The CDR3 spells CATSSGGVGANVLTF. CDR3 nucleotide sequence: TGTGCCACCAGCTCAGGAGGGGTCGGGGCCAACGTCCTGACTTTC.

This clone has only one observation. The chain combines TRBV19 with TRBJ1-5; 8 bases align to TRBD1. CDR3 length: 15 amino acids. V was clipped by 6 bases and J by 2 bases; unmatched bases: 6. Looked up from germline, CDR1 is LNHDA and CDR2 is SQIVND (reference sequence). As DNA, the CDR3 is TGTGCCAGTAGGACCCCGGGACAGGGCAATCAGCCCCAGCATTTT. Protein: CASRTPGQGNQPQHF.

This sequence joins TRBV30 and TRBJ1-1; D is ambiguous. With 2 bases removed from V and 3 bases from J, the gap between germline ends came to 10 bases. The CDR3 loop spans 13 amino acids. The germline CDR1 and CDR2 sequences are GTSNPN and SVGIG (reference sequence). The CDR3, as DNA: TGTGCCTGGAGTACACGACGATACACTGAAGCTTTCTTT. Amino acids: CAWSTRRYTEAFF. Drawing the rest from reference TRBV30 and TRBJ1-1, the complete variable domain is SQTIHQWPATLVQPVGSPLSLECTVEGTSNPNLYWYRQAAGRGLQLLFYSVGIGQISSEVPQNLSASRPQDRQFILSSKKLLLSDSGFYLCAWSTRRYTEAFFGQGTRLTVV.

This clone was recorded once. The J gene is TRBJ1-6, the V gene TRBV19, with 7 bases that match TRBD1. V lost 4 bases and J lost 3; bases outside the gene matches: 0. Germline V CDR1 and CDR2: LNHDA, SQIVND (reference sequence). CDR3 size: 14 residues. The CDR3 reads CASSTGGYNSPLHF. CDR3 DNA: TGTGCCAGTAGTACAGGGGGCTATAATTCACCCCTCCACTTT. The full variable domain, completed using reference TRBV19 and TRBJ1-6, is DGGITQSPKYLFRKEGQNVTLSCEQNLNHDAMYWYRQDPGQGLRLIYYSQIVNDFQKGDIAEGYSVSREKKESFPLTVTSAQKNPTAFYLCASSTGGYNSPLHFGNGTRLTVT.

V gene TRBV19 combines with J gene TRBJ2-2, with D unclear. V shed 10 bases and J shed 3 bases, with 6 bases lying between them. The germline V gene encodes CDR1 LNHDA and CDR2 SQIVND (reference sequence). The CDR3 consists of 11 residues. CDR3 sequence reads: CATADTGELFF. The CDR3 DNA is TGTGCCACTGCCGACACCGGGGAGCTGTTTTTT.

For the CDR3, the DNA is TGTGCCAGCAGCCCGAGCTCCAGCTCCTACAATGAGCAGTTCTTC. It encodes CASSPSSSSYNEQFF. The chain uses TRBV9 and TRBJ2-1; D is unresolved. The CDR3 runs 15 residues. CDR1 is SGDLS, CDR2 YYNGEE, per germline. V lost 4 bases and J 0 bases, leaving 11 bases between the germline ends. Variable domain in full (rest from reference TRBV9 and TRBJ2-1): DSGVTQTPKHLITATGQRVTLRCSPRSGDLSVYWYQQSLDQGLQFLIQYYNGEERAKGNILERFSAQQFPDLHSELNLSSLELGDSALYFCASSPSSSSYNEQFFGPGTRLTVL.

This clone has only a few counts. DNA for the CDR3: TGTGCCAGTGGAGGGACCGCAATCAGGTCGGGGCCCCAGCATTTT. Protein: CASGGTAIRSGPQHF. The rearrangement uses TRBV19 and TRBJ1-5, with D possibly TRBD1 on 5 matching bases. CDR1 is LNHDA, CDR2 SQIVND, per germline (reference sequence). The CDR3 has 15 amino acids. The germline V and J ends were trimmed by 8 bases and 9 bases, with 23 bases remaining between them.

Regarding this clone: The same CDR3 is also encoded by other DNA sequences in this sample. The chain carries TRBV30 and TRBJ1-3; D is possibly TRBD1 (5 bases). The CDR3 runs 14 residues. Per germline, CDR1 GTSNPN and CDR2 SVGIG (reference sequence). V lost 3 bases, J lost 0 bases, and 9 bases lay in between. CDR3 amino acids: CAWSEGYSGNTIYF. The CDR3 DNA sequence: TGTGCCTGGAGCGAGGGGTACTCTGGAAACACCATATATTTT. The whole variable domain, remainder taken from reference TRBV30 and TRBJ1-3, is SQTIHQWPATLVQPVGSPLSLECTVEGTSNPNLYWYRQAAGRGLQLLFYSVGIGQISSEVPQNLSASRPQDRQFILSSKKLLLSDSGFYLCAWSEGYSGNTIYFGEGSWLTVV.

CDR3 nucleotide sequence: TGCGCCAGCAGAAATCAGGGGGTCCACGGGTACGAGCAGTACTTC. Its translation: CASRNQGVHGYEQYF. The chain has TRBV5-1 and TRBJ2-7, with TRBD1 matching over 7 bases. The V gene end was trimmed by 5 bases and the J gene end by 4 bases; junction bases not matched to a gene: 12. The germline CDR1 and CDR2 sequences are SGHRS and YFSETQ. This CDR3 contains 15 residues.

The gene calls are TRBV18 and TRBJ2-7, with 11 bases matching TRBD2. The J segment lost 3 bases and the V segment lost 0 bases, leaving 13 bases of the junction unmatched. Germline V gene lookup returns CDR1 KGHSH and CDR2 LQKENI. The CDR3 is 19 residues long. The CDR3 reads CASSPPTGGWTSGHYEQYF. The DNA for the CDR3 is TGTGCCAGCTCACCACCGACCGGCGGTTGGACTAGCGGGCACTACGAGCAGTACTTC.

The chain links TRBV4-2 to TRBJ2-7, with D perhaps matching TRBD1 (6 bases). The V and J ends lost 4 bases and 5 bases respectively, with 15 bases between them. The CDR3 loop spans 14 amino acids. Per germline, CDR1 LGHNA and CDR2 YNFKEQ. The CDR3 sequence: CASSRDTLFNEQYF. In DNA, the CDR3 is TGTGCCAGCAGCCGGGACACGCTTTTCAACGAGCAGTACTTC.

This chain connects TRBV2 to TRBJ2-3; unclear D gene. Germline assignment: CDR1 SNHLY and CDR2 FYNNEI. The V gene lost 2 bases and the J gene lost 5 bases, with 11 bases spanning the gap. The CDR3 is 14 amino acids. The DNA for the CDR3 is TGTGCCAGCAGTGAAAGGTGGGCCGGAGATACGCAGTATTTT. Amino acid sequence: CASSERWAGDTQYF.

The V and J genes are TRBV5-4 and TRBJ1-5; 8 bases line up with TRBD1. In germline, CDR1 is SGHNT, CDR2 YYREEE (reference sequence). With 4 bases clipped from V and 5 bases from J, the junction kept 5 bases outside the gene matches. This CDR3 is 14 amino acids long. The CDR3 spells CASSGQGRDQPQHF. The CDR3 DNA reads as TGTGCCAGCAGCGGACAGGGACGGGATCAGCCCCAGCATTTT.

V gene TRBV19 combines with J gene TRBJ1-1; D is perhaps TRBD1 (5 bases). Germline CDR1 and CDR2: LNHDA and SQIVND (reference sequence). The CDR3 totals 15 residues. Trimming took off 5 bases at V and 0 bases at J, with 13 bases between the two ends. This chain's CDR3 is CASSARVLMNTEAFF. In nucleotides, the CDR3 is TGTGCCAGTAGTGCCAGGGTTCTCATGAACACTGAAGCTTTCTTT.

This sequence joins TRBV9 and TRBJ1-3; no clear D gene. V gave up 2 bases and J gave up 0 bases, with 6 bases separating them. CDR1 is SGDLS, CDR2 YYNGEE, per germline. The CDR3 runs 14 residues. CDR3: CASSVGISGNTIYF. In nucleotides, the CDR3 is TGTGCCAGCAGCGTCGGGATCTCTGGAAACACCATATATTTT.

The CDR3 loop reads CSVPDRGPEKLFF. The CDR3 DNA reads as TGCAGCGTTCCCGACAGGGGGCCTGAAAAACTGTTTTTT. V is TRBV29-1 and J is TRBJ1-4, with TRBD1 identical over 10 bases. CDR3 length equals 13 residues. The ends lost 5 bases at V and 7 bases at J; junction bases unmatched: 4. CDR1 SQVTM and CDR2 ANQGSEA come from the germline V gene.